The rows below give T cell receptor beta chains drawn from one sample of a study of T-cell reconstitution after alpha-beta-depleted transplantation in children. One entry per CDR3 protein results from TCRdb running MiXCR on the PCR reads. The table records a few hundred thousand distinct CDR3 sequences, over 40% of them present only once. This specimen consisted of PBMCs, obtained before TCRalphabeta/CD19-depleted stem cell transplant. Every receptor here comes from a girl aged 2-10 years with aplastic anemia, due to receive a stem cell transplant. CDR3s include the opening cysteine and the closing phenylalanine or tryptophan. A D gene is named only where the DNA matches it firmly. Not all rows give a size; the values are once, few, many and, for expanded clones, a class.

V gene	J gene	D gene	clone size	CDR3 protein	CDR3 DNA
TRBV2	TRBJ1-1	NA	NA	CASRGTLNTEAFF	TGTGCCAGCAGGGGCACTTTGAACACTGAAGCTTTCTTT
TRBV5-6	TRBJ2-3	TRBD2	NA	CASSRGSQVTDTQYF	TGTGCCAGCAGCCGCGGGAGTCAGGTCACAGATACGCAGTATTTT
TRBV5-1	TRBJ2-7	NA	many	CASSPGPTYEQYF	TGTGCCAGCAGCCCCGGCCCCACCTACGAGCAGTACTTC
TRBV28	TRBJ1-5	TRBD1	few	CASSYLQGANSNQPQHF	TGTGCCAGCAGCTATTTACAGGGGGCGAATAGCAATCAGCCCCAGCATTTT
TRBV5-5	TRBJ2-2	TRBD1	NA	CASSLWPGQAGIGELFF	TGTGCCAGCAGCTTGTGGCCGGGACAGGCGGGGATCGGGGAGCTGTTTTTT
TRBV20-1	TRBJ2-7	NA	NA	CSANRDRAYEQYF	TGCAGTGCAAACCGGGACCGAGCCTACGAGCAGTACTTC
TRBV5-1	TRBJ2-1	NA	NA	CASSLDGTDYNEQFF	TGCGCCAGCAGCTTGGATGGGACCGATTACAATGAGCAGTTCTTC
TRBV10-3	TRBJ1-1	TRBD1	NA	CATRQGWNTEAFF	TGTGCCACACGACAGGGGTGGAACACTGAAGCTTTCTTT
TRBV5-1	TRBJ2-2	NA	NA	CASSESPGELFF	TGCGCCAGCAGCGAAAGCCCCGGGGAGCTGTTTTTT
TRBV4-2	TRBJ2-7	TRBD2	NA	CASSQGVLLAETAYEQYF	TGTGCCAGCAGCCAAGGGGTCTTGCTAGCGGAGACGGCCTACGAGCAGTACTTC
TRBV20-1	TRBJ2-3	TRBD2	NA	CSAVSGSGGDTQYF	TGCAGTGCTGTTAGCGGGAGTGGGGGAGATACGCAGTATTTT
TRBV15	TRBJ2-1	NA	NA	CATSRPTSSLAYNEQFF	TGTGCCACCAGCAGACCGACGTCCTCCCTCGCATACAATGAGCAGTTCTTC
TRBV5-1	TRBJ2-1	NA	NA	CASSFSDVPYNEQFF	TGCGCCAGCAGCTTTAGCGATGTACCGTACAATGAGCAGTTCTTC
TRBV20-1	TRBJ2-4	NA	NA	CSAIGSGNIQYF	TGCAGTGCTATAGGCTCCGGAAACATTCAGTACTTC
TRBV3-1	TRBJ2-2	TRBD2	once	CASSQGVAGGTGELFF	TGTGCCAGCAGCCAAGGGGTAGCGGGGGGCACCGGGGAGCTGTTTTTT
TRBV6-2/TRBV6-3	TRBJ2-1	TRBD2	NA	CASIRGLAGYNEQFF	TGTGCCAGCATCCGGGGACTAGCGGGTTACAATGAGCAGTTCTTC
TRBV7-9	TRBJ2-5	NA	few	CASSWGEETQYF	TGTGCCAGCAGCTGGGGGGAGGAGACCCAGTACTTC